Shown below are 11 T cell receptor beta chains from a single sample sequenced in a study of memory CD4+ T cells and cytomegalovirus serostatus. The sort gate was single viable CD3+CD4+CD8-CD45RO+ cells for memory CD4+ T cells. The assay was immunoSEQ multiplex PCR, and TCRdb's table has in-frame clones only and misses some. The repertoire consists of tens of thousands of clones, with roughly 84% occurring once and the leading ten covering 0.5%. The specimen sequenced was memory CD4+ T cells from blood. The receptors here all came from an adult in good health and CMV-seronegative. Some clones in this sample may be carry-over from other donors' samples.

A single count supports this clone. The CDR3 spells CASSLSPRGTGGTPLHF. For the CDR3, the DNA is TGTGCCAGCAGTTTATCCCCTCGGGGGACAGGGGGCACACCCCTCCACTTT. The gene calls are TRBV28 and TRBJ1-6; 12 bases align to TRBD1. There are 17 residues in the CDR3. V was clipped by 1 base and J by 11 bases; unmatched bases: 9. The germline gives CDR1 MDHEN, CDR2 SYDVKM.

This chain uses TRBV28 with TRBJ2-1, with 11 bases aligning to TRBD2. Per the germline V gene, CDR1 is MDHEN and CDR2 is SYDVKM. Trimming at V came to 6 bases and at J to 3 bases, leaving 7 bases not matched to a gene. CDR3 size: 16 residues. The CDR3 sequence is CASRTLLAGDYNEQFF. As DNA, the CDR3 is TGTGCCAGCAGGACTCTACTAGCGGGAGACTACAATGAGCAGTTCTTC.

The V and J genes are TRBV13 and TRBJ1-1; D call uncertain. Trimming removed 5 bases from V and 1 base from J, with 29 bases in between. CDR1 is PRHDT, CDR2 FYEKMQ, per germline (reference sequence). The CDR3 covers 20 residues. The CDR3: CASSALVRTTAQATNTEAFF. CDR3 sequence (DNA): TGTGCCAGCAGCGCGCTGGTTCGCACCACAGCTCAGGCCACGAACACTGAAGCTTTCTTT.

CDR3 DNA sequence: TGTGCCTGTCAACAGGGGTGGGGCTACACCTTC. The encoded protein is CACQQGWGYTF. This chain uses TRBV30 with TRBJ1-2; 7 bases agree with TRBD1. Germline V gene data show CDR1 as GTSNPN and CDR2 as SVGIG (reference sequence). The CDR3 length is 11 residues. J lost 8 bases, V lost 6 bases, and 6 bases had no gene match.

J is TRBJ2-7 and V is TRBV4-2; D remains unclear. The length of the CDR3 is 14 residues. V dropped 4 bases and J dropped 0 bases, with 10 bases sitting between them. The germline gives CDR1 LGHNA, CDR2 YNFKEQ. CDR3 loop: CASSPPQSSYEQYF. CDR3 nucleotide sequence: TGTGCCAGCAGCCCCCCTCAGAGCTCCTACGAGCAGTACTTC.

The genes are TRBV30 and TRBJ1-6; D is ambiguous. Germline lookup yields CDR1 GTSNPN and CDR2 SVGIG (reference sequence). The CDR3 is 17 residues long. Trimming cost V 0 bases and J 4 bases, with 16 bases left between them. CDR3 coding DNA: TGTGCCTGGAGTGTAGGTGCCAGGCGGGGTTATAATTCACCCCTCCACTTT. It specifies CAWSVGARRGYNSPLHF.

CDR3 DNA: TGTGCCAGCTCACCCTCCGGACGGAACTCTGGGGCCAACGTCCTGACTTTC. Translated: CASSPSGRNSGANVLTF. The chain links TRBV18 to TRBJ2-6; D remains unclear. The CDR3 has 17 amino acids. V dropped 3 bases and J dropped 0 bases, with 12 bases sitting between them. Per the germline V gene, CDR1 is KGHSH and CDR2 is LQKENI.

CDR3 nucleotide sequence: TGCAGCGTTGGACAGGGAGACAATCAGCCCCAGCATTTT. This sequence encodes CSVGQGDNQPQHF. This rearrangement joins TRBV29-1 to TRBJ1-5, with TRBD1 identical over 7 bases. The CDR3 loop spans 13 amino acids. Germline V gene lookup returns CDR1 SQVTM and CDR2 ANQGSEA. The junction had 3 bases not matched to a gene; V was cut back by 4 bases and J by 3 bases.

The chain combines TRBV6-1 with TRBJ1-2; 7 bases agree with TRBD1. CDR3 size: 14 residues. With 5 bases clipped from V and 4 bases from J, the junction kept 7 bases outside the gene matches. Germline V lookup: CDR1 MNHNS, CDR2 SASEGT. The CDR3 reads CASSPQGFGYGYTF. The CDR3 coding sequence is TGTGCCAGCAGTCCACAGGGGTTTGGCTATGGCTACACCTTC.

This sequence joins TRBV9 and TRBJ2-2; 11 nucleotides match TRBD2. V shed 0 bases, J shed 5 bases, and the junction held 3 bases outside the gene matches. Germline CDR1 and CDR2: SGDLS and YYNGEE. The CDR3 spans 16 residues. The CDR3 region is CASSVVAGGLTGELFF. CDR3 bases: TGTGCCAGCAGCGTAGTAGCGGGAGGGTTAACCGGGGAGCTGTTTTTT.

The chain employs TRBV4-2 and TRBJ2-7, with no clear D. Germline V gene sequence: CDR1 LGHNA, CDR2 YNFKEQ. The CDR3 is made up of 11 amino acids. The V end was cut by 4 bases, the J end by 5 bases, with 6 bases between. CDR3 in amino acids: CASSRSNEQYF. CDR3 nucleotides: TGTGCCAGCAGCCGATCGAACGAGCAGTACTTC.